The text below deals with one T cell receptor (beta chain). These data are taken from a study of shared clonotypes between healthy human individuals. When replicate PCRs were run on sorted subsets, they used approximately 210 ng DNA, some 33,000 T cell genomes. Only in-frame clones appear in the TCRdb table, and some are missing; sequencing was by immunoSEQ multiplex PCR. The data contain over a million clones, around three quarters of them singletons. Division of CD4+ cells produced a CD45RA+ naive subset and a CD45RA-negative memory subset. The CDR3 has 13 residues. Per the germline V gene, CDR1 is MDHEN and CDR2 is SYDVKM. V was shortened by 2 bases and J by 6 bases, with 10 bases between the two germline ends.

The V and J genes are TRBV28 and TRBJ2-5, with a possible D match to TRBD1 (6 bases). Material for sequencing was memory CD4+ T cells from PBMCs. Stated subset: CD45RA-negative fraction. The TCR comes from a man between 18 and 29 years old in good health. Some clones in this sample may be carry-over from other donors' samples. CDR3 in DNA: TGTGCCAGCAGTTTAGTGGGGGCAAAGACCCAGTACTTC. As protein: CASSLVGAKTQYF. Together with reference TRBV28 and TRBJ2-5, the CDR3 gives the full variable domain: DVKVTQSSRYLVKRTGEKVFLECVQDMDHENMFWYRQDPGLGLRLIYFSYDVKMKEKGDIPEGYSVSREKKERFSLILESASTNQTSMYLCASSLVGAKTQYFGPGTRLLVL.